Listed below are T cell receptor beta chains from one sample, sequenced in a study of shared clonotypes between healthy human individuals. Repertoires were generated with immunoSEQ multiplex PCR, while TCRdb's copy carries only in-frame clones and drops some. The sample consists of over a million clones, about three quarters of them appearing once. The sample comprised memory CD4+ T cells sorted from blood. The receptors originated from a man younger than 35 in good health. The CDR3 runs from the conserved cysteine through the conserved F or W. The D gene is left open where the match is weak. The size entry is marked missing in some rows and otherwise reads once, few, many or a size class.

>.|TRBV5-4|.|TRBJ2-7
CASSPEGQFREQYF
TGTGCCAGCAGTCCGGAGGGACAGTTCAGGGAGCAGTACTTC
>.|TRBV5-5|.|TRBJ2-7
CASSYASSYEQYF
TGCGCCAGCAGCTATGCTAGCTCGTACGAGCAGTACTTC
>.|TRBV11-1|.|TRBJ2-7
CASSPKTGGPYEQYF
TGTGCCAGCAGCCCAAAAACGGGCGGGCCCTACGAGCAGTACTTC
>.|TRBV7-9|.|TRBJ2-1
CASSLVEGPSNNEQFF
TGTGCCAGCAGCTTAGTGGAGGGCCCCAGTAACAATGAGCAGTTCTTC
>.|TRBV18|.|TRBJ1-3
CASSPPGRSNTIYF
TGTGCCAGCTCACCACCGGGTCGGTCAAACACCATATATTTT
>.|TRBV2|.|TRBJ2-1
CASSEDAGPAHNEQFF
TGTGCCAGCAGTGAAGATGCGGGGCCGGCGCACAATGAGCAGTTCTTC
>.|TRBV5-4|few|TRBJ2-2
CASSLDRPNTGELFF
TGTGCCAGCAGCCTCGACAGACCGAACACCGGGGAGCTGTTTTTT
>TRBD2|TRBV7-9|few|TRBJ2-7
CASSPAVAGGGEGEQYF
TGTGCCAGCAGCCCGGCCGTGGCGGGAGGGGGAGAGGGTGAGCAGTACTTC
>.|TRBV7-7|.|TRBJ2-1
CASSLPRQFSNNEQFF
TGTGCTAGCAGCTTGCCACGGCAGTTCTCCAACAATGAGCAGTTCTTC
>.|TRBV6-5|once|TRBJ2-2
CASSYNRPNTGELFF
TGTGCCAGCAGTTACAACCGTCCAAACACCGGGGAGCTGTTTTTT
>.|TRBV7-2|.|TRBJ1-2
CASSPRWGVYGYTF
TGTGCCAGCAGCCCCCGGTGGGGGGTCTATGGCTACACCTTC
>.|TRBV19|.|TRBJ2-3
CASLSRGASTDTQYF
TGTGCCAGCCTATCCAGGGGAGCTAGCACAGATACGCAGTATTTT
>TRBD2|TRBV11-2|.|TRBJ2-5
CASSQDLAGGRPQETQYF
TGTGCCAGCAGCCAAGATTTGGCGGGGGGCCGCCCCCAAGAGACCCAGTACTTC
>.|TRBV6-1|.|TRBJ1-1
CASFFRSTEAFF
TGTGCCAGCTTCTTCAGGAGCACTGAAGCTTTCTTT
>TRBD1|TRBV2|.|TRBJ2-7
CASSGQVPRGDEQYF
TGTGCCAGTAGTGGACAGGTCCCTCGGGGAGACGAGCAGTACTTC
>.|TRBV29-1|many|TRBJ2-7
CSARGGYEQYF
TGCAGCGCCCGTGGGGGCTACGAGCAGTACTTC
>.|TRBV5-1|.|TRBJ1-1
CASSLVGATEAFF
TGCGCCAGCAGCTTGGTGGGGGCCACTGAAGCTTTCTTT
>TRBD1|TRBV28|.|TRBJ1-2
CASSDLLAGGYGYTF
TGTGCCAGCAGTGATTTGTTGGCAGGGGGCTATGGCTACACCTTC
>.|TRBV4-2|.|TRBJ1-1
CASSPWTDIQVNTEAFF
TGTGCCAGCAGCCCTTGGACGGACATTCAAGTGAACACTGAAGCTTTCTTT
>TRBD1|TRBV5-6|.|TRBJ2-7
CASSAQGASYEQYF
TGTGCCAGCAGCGCACAGGGGGCCTCCTACGAGCAGTACTTC
>.|TRBV7-2|.|TRBJ2-3
CASSLAPSDTQYF
TGTGCCAGCAGCTTAGCTCCGTCAGATACGCAGTATTTT
>TRBD1|TRBV5-1|once|TRBJ1-5
CASSLARKGAWKGQPQHF
TGCGCCAGCAGCTTGGCCCGAAAGGGGGCCTGGAAAGGTCAGCCCCAGCATTTT
>TRBD2|TRBV6-5|.|TRBJ2-5
CASSYAGTSGQETQYF
TGTGCCAGCAGTTATGCCGGGACTAGCGGACAAGAGACCCAGTACTTC
>TRBD1|TRBV7-9|.|TRBJ2-7
CASSGTASSYEQYF
TGTGCCAGCAGCGGGACAGCGAGCTCCTACGAGCAGTACTTC
>TRBD1|TRBV5-4|.|TRBJ2-7
CASSSPPGQGNYEQYF
TGTGCCAGCAGCTCCCCCCCGGGACAGGGGAACTACGAGCAGTACTTC
>.|TRBV2|.|TRBJ2-1
CASSPAGRSYNEQFF
TGTGCCAGCAGTCCTGCCGGTCGGTCCTACAATGAGCAGTTCTTC
>TRBD2|TRBV5-1|.|TRBJ2-1
CASSQGTSGYNEQFF
TGCGCCAGCAGCCAGGGGACTAGCGGTTACAATGAGCAGTTCTTC
>.|TRBV7-5|.|TRBJ2-3
CARSLILLLERTDTQYF
TGTGCCAGAAGCTTAATTCTCCTACTCGAAAGAACAGATACGCAGTATTTT
>TRBD1|TRBV5-4|.|TRBJ2-3
CASSSGQVSTDTQYF
TGTGCCAGCAGCTCCGGACAGGTTAGCACAGATACGCAGTATTTT
>.|TRBV25-1|.|TRBJ1-6
CASSEFGDKNNSPLHF
TGTGCCAGCAGTGAATTCGGGGACAAAAATAATTCACCCCTCCACTTT
>.|TRBV27|.|TRBJ2-7
CAILYRVHEQYF
TGTGCCATCTTATACAGGGTCCACGAGCAGTACTTC
>TRBD1|TRBV28|few|TRBJ1-5
CASRGQGEQPQHF
TGTGCCAGCAGGGGACAGGGTGAACAGCCCCAGCATTTT
>TRBD2|TRBV5-6|once|TRBJ2-7
CASSLLSGRASGEQYF
TGTGCCAGCAGCTTACTAAGCGGGAGGGCCTCGGGGGAGCAGTACTTC
>.|TRBV2|.|TRBJ1-6
CASSDRSVLNSPLHF
TGTGCCAGCAGTGACCGATCAGTCCTGAATTCACCCCTCCACTTT
>.|TRBV29-1|once|TRBJ2-1
CSKGSYNEQFF
TGCAGCAAGGGTTCCTACAATGAGCAGTTCTTC
>.|TRBV7-2|.|TRBJ1-1
CASSFDPDVTNTEAFF
TGTGCCAGCAGCTTCGACCCGGACGTTACGAACACTGAAGCTTTCTTT
>.|TRBV19|once|TRBJ2-3
CASSDTLGTDIYYTDTQYF
TGTGCCAGTAGTGACACCCTGGGGACGGATATTTACTACACAGATACGCAGTATTTT
>TRBD1|TRBV18|once|TRBJ2-2
CASSPGTGTNGELFF
TGTGCCAGCTCACCAGGGACAGGGACGAACGGGGAGCTGTTTTTT
>TRBD2|TRBV7-8|few|TRBJ2-1
CASSKRASGTINEQFF
TGTGCCAGCAGCAAGCGCGCTAGCGGGACCATCAATGAGCAGTTCTTC
>.|TRBV28|.|TRBJ2-5
CAIRGSQETQYF
TGTGCCATTCGGGGGTCCCAAGAGACCCAGTACTTC
>.|TRBV28|.|TRBJ2-5
CASSFAFRGWEETQYF
TGTGCCAGCAGTTTTGCGTTCCGGGGTTGGGAAGAGACCCAGTACTTC
>.|TRBV6-9|.|TRBJ2-1
CASRQGHHSYNEQFF
TGTGCCAGCAGACAGGGACACCACTCCTACAATGAGCAGTTCTTC
>.|TRBV6-1|.|TRBJ1-1
CASSEGVTEAFF
TGTGCCAGCAGTGAGGGGGTCACTGAAGCTTTCTTT
>.|TRBV11-2|.|TRBJ2-3
CASSLIPSRADTQYF
TGTGCCAGCAGCTTAATACCTAGCCGCGCAGATACGCAGTATTTT
>.|TRBV18|few|TRBJ1-2
CASSTVGVSGYTF
TGTGCCAGCTCTACAGTAGGGGTGAGCGGCTACACCTTC
>.|TRBV5-1|.|TRBJ2-3
CASSLGGTTDTQYF
TGCGCCAGCAGCTTAGGCGGGACCACAGATACGCAGTATTTT
>.|TRBV19|.|TRBJ2-3
CASSIVGDTQYF
TGTGCCAGTAGTATAGTCGGGGATACGCAGTATTTT